The clone carrying this T cell receptor (beta chain) came up once. The antigen is not known. This sample stems from a study of T-cell memory formation after mild COVID-19. Study results and limitations: Second-wave clones with a day 37 peak had unconfirmed SARS-CoV-2 specificity. Clones that got smaller from day 15 to 85 had even CD4/CD8, while clones growing later tipped toward CD4+. A subset of responding clones appeared in pre-infection memory, suggesting cross-reactive memory joined.

The CDR3 totals 13 residues. Germline values: CDR1 ENHRY, CDR2 SYGVKD. Trimming removed 10 bases from V and 0 bases from J; junction bases left unmatched: 5. Researchers used 5'RACE with constant-segment primers to make TCR alpha and TCR beta cDNA libraries that carry sample barcodes and UMIs. TCRdb re-analysed the 5' RACE reads in MiXCR, keeping a single row per CDR3 protein. In the table there are about 320,000 distinct CDR3 sequences, roughly an eighth of which are singletons. Source material: PBMCs or a T cell subset sorted from them (not recorded which). V is TRBV10-3 and J is TRBJ1-1, with TRBD1 matching over 7 bases. This TCR came from a man aged 18 to 29 who had mild COVID-19 (a few samples of this study predate the infection). Cell type and time point are not known. CDR3 DNA sequence: TGTGCCACTGCGGGACAGATGAACACTGAAGCTTTCTTT. This translates into CATAGQMNTEAFF.